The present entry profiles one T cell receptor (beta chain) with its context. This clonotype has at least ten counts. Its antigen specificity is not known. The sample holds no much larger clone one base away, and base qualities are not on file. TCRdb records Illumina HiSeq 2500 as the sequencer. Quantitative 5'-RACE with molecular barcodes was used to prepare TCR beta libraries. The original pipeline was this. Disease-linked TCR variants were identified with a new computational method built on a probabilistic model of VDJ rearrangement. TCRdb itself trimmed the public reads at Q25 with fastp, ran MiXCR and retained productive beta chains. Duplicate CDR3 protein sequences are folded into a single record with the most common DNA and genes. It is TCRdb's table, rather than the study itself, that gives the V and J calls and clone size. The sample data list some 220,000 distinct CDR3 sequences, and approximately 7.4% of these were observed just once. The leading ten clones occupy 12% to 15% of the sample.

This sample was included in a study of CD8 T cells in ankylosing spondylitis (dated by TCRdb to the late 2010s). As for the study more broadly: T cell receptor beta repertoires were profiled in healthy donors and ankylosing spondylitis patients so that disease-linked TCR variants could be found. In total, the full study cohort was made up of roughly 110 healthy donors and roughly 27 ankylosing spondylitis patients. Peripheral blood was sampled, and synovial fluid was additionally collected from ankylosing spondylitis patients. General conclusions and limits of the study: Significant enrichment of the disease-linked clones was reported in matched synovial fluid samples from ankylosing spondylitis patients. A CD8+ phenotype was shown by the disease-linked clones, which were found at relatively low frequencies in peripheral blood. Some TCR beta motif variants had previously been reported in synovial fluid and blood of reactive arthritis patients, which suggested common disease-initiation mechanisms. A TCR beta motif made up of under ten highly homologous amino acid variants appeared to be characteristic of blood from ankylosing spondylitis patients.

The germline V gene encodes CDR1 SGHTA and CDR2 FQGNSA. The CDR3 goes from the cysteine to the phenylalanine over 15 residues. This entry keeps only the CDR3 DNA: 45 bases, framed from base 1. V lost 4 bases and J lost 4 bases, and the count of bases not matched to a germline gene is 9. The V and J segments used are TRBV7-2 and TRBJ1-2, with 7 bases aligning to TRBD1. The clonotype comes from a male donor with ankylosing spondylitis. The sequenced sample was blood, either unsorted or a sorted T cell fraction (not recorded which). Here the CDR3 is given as CASSSPEAGGYGYTF. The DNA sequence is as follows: TGTGCCAGCAGCTCCCCTGAGGCAGGGGGCTATGGCTACACCTTC.